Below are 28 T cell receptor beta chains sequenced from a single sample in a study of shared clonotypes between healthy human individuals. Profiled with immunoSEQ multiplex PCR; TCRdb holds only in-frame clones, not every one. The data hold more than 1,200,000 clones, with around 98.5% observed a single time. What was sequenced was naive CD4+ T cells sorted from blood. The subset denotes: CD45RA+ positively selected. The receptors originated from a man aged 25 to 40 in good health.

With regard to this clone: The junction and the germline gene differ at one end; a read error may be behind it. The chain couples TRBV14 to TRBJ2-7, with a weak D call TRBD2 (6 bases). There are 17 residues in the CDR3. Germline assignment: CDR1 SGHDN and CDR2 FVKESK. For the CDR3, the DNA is TGTGCCAGCAGCCAAGGGGGCTGGGACTTTCGAGATAACCCTTTCGTCTTC. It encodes CASSQGGWDFRDNPFVF.

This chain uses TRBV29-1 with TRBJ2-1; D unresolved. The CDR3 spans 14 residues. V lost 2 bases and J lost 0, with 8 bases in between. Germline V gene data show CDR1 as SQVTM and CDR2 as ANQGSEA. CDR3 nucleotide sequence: TGCAGCGTTGAACTACAGAGCTCCTACAATGAGCAGTTCTTC. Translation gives CSVELQSSYNEQFF.

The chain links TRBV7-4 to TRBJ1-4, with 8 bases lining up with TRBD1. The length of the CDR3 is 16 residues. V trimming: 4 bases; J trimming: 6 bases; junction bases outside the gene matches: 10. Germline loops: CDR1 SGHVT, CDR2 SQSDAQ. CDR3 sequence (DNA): TGTGCCAGCAGCTATACTCAGGGGGCAGTGGATGAAAAACTGTTTTTT. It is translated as CASSYTQGAVDEKLFF.

The DNA of the CDR3 is TGTGCCAGCAGCTTAGGTCGGCACGAAAGCTCCTACGAGCAGTACTTC. It specifies CASSLGRHESSYEQYF. The chain links TRBV7-9 to TRBJ2-7; D remains unclear. There are 16 residues in the CDR3. Trimming cost V 1 base and J 0 bases, with 13 bases left between them. The germline gives CDR1 SEHNR, CDR2 FQNEAQ (reference sequence).

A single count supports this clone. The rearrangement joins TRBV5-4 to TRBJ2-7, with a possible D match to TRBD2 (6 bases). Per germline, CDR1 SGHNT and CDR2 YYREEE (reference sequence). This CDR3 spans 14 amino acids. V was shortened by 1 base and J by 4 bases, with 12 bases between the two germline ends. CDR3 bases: TGTGCCAGCAGCTTGACCGGGGGAAATTACGAGCAGTACTTC. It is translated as CASSLTGGNYEQYF.

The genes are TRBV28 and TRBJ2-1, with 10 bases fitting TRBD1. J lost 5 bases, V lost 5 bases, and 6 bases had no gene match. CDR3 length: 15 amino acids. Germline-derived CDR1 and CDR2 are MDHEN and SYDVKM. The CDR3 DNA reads TGTGCCAGCAGTACGGACAGGGGGGAGGACAATGAGCAGTTCTTC. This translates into CASSTDRGEDNEQFF.

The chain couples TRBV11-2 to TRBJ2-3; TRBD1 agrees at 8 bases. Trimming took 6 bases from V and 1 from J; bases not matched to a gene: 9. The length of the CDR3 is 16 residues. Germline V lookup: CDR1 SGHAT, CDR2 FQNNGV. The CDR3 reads CASRPVSGQGTDTQYF. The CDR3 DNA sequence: TGTGCCAGCAGACCCGTTTCGGGACAGGGCACAGATACGCAGTATTTT. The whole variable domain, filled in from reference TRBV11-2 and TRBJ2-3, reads EAGVAQSPRYKIIEKRQSVAFWCNPISGHATLYWYQQILGQGPKLLIQFQNNGVVDDSQLPKDRFSAERLKGVDSTLKIQPAKLEDSAVYLCASRPVSGQGTDTQYFGPGTRLTVL.

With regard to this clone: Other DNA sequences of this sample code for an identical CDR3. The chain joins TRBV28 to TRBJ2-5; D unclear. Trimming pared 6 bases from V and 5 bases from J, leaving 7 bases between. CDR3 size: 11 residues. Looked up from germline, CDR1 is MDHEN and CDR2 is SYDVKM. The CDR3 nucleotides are TGTGCCAGCAGCCCGAGGGAGACCCAGTACTTC. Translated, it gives CASSPRETQYF.

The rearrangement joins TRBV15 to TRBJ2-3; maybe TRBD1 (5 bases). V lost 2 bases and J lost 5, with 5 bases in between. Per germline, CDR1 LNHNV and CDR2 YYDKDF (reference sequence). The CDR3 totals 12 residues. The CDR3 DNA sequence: TGTGCCACCAGCAGAAGGGGAGATACGCAGTATTTT. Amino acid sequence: CATSRRGDTQYF.

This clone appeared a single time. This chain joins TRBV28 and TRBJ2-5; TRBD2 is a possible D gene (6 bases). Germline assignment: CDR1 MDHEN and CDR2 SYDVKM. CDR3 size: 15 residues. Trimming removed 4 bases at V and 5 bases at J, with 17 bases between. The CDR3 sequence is CASSSPGLPAETQYF. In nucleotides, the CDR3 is TGTGCCAGCAGTTCCCCGGGACTCCCCGCGGAGACCCAGTACTTC.

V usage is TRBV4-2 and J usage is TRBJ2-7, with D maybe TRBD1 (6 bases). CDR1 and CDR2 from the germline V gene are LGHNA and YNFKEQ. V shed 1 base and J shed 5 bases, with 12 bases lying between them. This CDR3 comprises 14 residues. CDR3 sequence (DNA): TGTGCCAGCAGCCAAGCAGGGGTTGCGGACGAGCAGTACTTC. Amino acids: CASSQAGVADEQYF.

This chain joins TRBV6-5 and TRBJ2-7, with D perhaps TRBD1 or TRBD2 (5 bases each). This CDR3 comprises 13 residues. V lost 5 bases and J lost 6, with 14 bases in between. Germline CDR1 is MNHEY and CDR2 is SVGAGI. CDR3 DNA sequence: TGTGCCAGCAGTCACCAGAGGGGTGGCGAGCAGTACTTC. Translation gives CASSHQRGGEQYF.

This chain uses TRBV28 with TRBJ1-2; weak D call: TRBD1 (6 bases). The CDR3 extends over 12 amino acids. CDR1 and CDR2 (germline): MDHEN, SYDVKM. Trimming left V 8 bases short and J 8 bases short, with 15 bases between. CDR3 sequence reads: CASARGAPGYTF. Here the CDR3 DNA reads TGTGCCAGCGCCCGGGGGGCGCCGGGCTACACCTTC.

CDR3 amino acids: CASSSASGPPRGKLFF. In nucleotides, the CDR3 is TGTGCCAGCAGCTCTGCCTCAGGGCCTCCGAGGGGAAAACTGTTTTTT. The rearrangement uses TRBV7-6 and TRBJ1-4, with D tentatively TRBD1 (5 bases). The CDR3 contains 16 residues. CDR1 and CDR2 (germline): SGHVS, FNYEAQ. V was cut by 4 bases and J by 10 bases, with 22 bases left in between.

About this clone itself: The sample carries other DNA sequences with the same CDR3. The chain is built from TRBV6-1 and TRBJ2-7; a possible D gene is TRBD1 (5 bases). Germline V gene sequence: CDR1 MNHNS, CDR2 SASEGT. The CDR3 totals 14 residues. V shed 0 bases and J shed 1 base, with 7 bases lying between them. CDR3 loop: CASSEARASYEQYF. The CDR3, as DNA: TGTGCCAGCAGTGAAGCCAGGGCTTCCTACGAGCAGTACTTC.

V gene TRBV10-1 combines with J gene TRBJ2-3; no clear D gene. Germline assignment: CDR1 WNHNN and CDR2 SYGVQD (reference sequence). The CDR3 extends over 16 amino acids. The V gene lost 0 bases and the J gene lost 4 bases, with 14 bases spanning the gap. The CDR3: CASSESLGFVADTQYF. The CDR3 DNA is TGCGCCAGCAGTGAGTCCCTAGGTTTCGTCGCAGATACGCAGTATTTT.

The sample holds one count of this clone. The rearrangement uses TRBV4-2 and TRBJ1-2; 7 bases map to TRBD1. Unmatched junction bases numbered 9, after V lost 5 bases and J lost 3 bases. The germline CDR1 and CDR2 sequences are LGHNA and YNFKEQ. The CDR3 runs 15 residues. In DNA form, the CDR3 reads TGTGCCAGCAGCTATAGACAGGGTAGAGACTATGGCTACACCTTC. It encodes CASSYRQGRDYGYTF.

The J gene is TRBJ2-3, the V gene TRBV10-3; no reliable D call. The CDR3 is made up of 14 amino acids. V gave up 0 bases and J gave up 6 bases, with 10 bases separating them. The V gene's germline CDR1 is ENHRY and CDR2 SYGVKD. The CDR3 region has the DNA TGTGCCATCAGTGAGTCCCAATCATTGGATACGCAGTATTTT. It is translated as CAISESQSLDTQYF.

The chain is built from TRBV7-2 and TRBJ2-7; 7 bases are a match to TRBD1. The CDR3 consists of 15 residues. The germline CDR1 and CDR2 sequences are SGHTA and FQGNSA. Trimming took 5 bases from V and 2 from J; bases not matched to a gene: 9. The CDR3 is CASSTIRDRAYEQYF. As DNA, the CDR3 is TGTGCCAGCAGCACGATCCGGGACAGAGCCTACGAGCAGTACTTC.

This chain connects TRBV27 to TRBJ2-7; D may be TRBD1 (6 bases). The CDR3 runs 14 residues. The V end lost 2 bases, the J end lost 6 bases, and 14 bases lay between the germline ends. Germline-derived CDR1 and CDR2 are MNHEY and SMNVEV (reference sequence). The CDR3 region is CASSLGRGRAEQYF. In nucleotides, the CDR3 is TGTGCCAGCAGTTTAGGCAGGGGTCGGGCCGAGCAGTACTTC.

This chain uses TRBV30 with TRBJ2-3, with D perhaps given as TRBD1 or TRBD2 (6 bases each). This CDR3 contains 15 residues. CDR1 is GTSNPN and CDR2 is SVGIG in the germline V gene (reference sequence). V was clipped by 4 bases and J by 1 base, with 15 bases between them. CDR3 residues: CAWNRPGGGTDTQYF. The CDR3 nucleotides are TGTGCCTGGAACAGACCCGGGGGCGGCACAGATACGCAGTATTTT.

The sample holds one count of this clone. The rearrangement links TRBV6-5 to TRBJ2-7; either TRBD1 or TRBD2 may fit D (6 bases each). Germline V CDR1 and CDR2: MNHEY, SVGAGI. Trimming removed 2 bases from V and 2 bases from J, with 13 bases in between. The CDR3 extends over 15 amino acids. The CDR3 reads CASSYPGGGPYEQYF. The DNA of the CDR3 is TGTGCCAGCAGTTACCCTGGAGGGGGTCCCTACGAGCAGTACTTC.

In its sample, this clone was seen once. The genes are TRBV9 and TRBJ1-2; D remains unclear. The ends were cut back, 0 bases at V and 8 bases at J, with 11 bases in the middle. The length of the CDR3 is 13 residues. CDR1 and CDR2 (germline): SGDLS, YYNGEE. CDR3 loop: CASSVEQLGGYTF. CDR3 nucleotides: TGTGCCAGCAGCGTAGAACAGCTTGGAGGCTACACCTTC.

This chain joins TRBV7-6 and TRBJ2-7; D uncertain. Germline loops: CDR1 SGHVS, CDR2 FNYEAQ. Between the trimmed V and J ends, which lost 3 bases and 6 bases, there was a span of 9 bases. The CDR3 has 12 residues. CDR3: CASSFESREQYF. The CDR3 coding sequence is TGTGCCAGCAGCTTCGAGTCTCGCGAGCAGTACTTC.

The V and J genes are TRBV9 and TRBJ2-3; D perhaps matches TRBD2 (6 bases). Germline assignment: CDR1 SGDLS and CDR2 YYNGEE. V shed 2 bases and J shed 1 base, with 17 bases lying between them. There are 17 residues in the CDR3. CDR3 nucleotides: TGTGCCAGCAGCGTCTCCCTAACGGGGGTGGGCACAGATACGCAGTATTTT. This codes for CASSVSLTGVGTDTQYF.

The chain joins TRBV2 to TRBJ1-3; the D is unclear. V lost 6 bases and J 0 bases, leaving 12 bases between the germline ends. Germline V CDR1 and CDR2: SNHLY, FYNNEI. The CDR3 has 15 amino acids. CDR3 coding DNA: TGTGCCAGCAGGGATCGACGGTTCTCTGGAAACACCATATATTTT. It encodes CASRDRRFSGNTIYF.

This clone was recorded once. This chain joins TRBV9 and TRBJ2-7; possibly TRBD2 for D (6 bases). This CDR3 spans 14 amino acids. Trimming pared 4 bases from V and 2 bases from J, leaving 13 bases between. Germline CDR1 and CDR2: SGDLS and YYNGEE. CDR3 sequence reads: CASSFRDFPYEQYF. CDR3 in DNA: TGTGCCAGCAGCTTCCGGGACTTCCCCTACGAGCAGTACTTC.

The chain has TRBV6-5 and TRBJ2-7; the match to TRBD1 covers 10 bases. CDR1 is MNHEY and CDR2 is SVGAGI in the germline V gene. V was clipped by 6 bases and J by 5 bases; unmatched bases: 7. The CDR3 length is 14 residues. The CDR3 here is CASRTGTGVHEQYF. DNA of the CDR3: TGTGCCAGCAGAACCGGGACAGGGGTCCACGAGCAGTACTTC.